These 7 T cell receptor beta chains were all obtained from the same sample, sequenced in a study of blood T cell repertoires in COVID-19. Profiled with immunoSEQ multiplex PCR; TCRdb holds only in-frame clones, not every one. The top ten clones hold around 24% of a sample with about 49,000 clones, around 86% of them seen once. The specimen sequenced was peripheral blood. Source of these receptors: a woman at least 80 years old with COVID-19, enrolled during active disease.

This clone appeared once. The rearrangement uses TRBV12-3 or TRBV12-4 and TRBJ2-5; D is unresolved. The CDR3 sequence is 13 residues long. With 0 bases removed from V and 3 bases from J, the gap between germline ends came to 5 bases. In DNA form, the CDR3 reads TGTGCCAGCAGTTTAGCCCAGAAAGAGACCCAGTACTTC. Protein sequence: CASSLAQKETQYF.

The chain joins TRBV5-1 to TRBJ2-3; D possibly corresponds to TRBD2 (7 bases). Trimming shortened V by 1 base and J by 3 bases, and 18 bases separated the two germline ends. CDR3 length: 17 residues. Per germline, CDR1 SGHRS and CDR2 YFSETQ. The CDR3 nucleotides read TGCGCCAGCAGCTTGCGGAGGGGGAGGGGTGGAACAGATACGCAGTATTTT. As protein: CASSLRRGRGGTDTQYF.

The chain recombines TRBV27 with TRBJ2-3; 8 bases match TRBD2. The CDR3 runs to 18 residues. The germline V gene has CDR1 MNHEY and CDR2 SMNVEV (reference sequence). Trimming took 5 bases from V and 5 from J; bases not matched to a gene: 18. CDR3 in DNA: TGTGCCAGCAGTAAAAACCCCGGGACTAGAGGGGCTCAAGATACGCAGTATTTT. Translation: CASSKNPGTRGAQDTQYF.

The chain joins TRBV18 to TRBJ2-1; TRBD1 aligns across 9 bases. Unmatched junction bases numbered 10, after V lost 0 bases and J lost 7 bases. From germline, CDR1 is KGHSH and CDR2 LQKENI. The CDR3 covers 17 residues. CDR3 residues: CASSPPGWTGVANEQFF. Written as DNA, the CDR3 is TGTGCCAGCTCACCACCTGGGTGGACAGGGGTTGCGAATGAGCAGTTCTTC.

The chain has TRBV4-1 and TRBJ2-3; D possibly corresponds to TRBD2 (6 bases). Deletions cut 4 bases from V and 5 bases from J, with 10 bases between. Germline CDR1 MGHRA, CDR2 YSYEKL. This CDR3 contains 13 residues. CDR3 loop: CASSPWGGDTQYF. The CDR3 DNA reads TGCGCCAGCAGCCCCTGGGGAGGAGATACGCAGTATTTT.

The chain joins TRBV24-1 to TRBJ2-1; a possible D gene is TRBD2 (5 bases). This CDR3 comprises 15 residues. CDR1 and CDR2 from the germline V gene are KGHDR and SFDVKD. Trimming removed 5 bases at V and 8 bases at J, with 18 bases between. The CDR3 sequence: CATSGGKTLSDEQFF. The CDR3 DNA reads as TGTGCCACCAGTGGTGGGAAAACGCTTAGCGATGAGCAGTTCTTC.

V gene TRBV5-6 combines with J gene TRBJ2-1, with 7 bases lining up with TRBD1. Germline V CDR1 and CDR2: SGHDT, YYEEEE. The CDR3 is 13 residues long. Germline trimming cut 4 bases from V and 9 bases from J; bases unmatched to any gene: 7. CDR3 DNA sequence: TGTGCCAGCAGCATGACAGGGCCGGGTGAGCAGTTCTTC. Its translation: CASSMTGPGEQFF.